The 10 T cell receptor beta chains in this list originate from one sample, sequenced in a study of cytomegalovirus exposure and HLA in healthy donors (dated 2017 in TCRdb). Libraries came from the immunoSEQ multiplex PCR assay. For the multiplex PCR, a mixture combining 60 forward primers for TCR Vbeta segments and 13 reverse primers for TCR Jbeta segments was used. The source is immuneACCESS, and TCRdb retained only in-frame sequences with V and J called. Part of the clones is not carried over; for the studies checked, unresolved V genes explain less than half of this, and the remainder is unexplained. This sample has some 90,000 clones in its table, and approximately 80% of those were observed once. Clones ranked in the top ten supply approximately 30% of the sample. Material: PBMCs. The source is a man in his fifties or sixties in good health and CMV-seropositive.

This clone has just a few counts. This chain connects TRBV11-2 to TRBJ1-6; D might be TRBD1 (6 bases). The CDR3 has 15 residues. Germline values: CDR1 SGHAT, CDR2 FQNNGV. The V gene lost 4 bases and the J gene lost 7 bases, with 14 bases spanning the gap. The CDR3 region has the DNA TGTGCCAGCAGCTACGAACAGGGATTGAATTCACCCCTCCACTTT. This translates into CASSYEQGLNSPLHF.

The CDR3, as DNA: TGCGCCAGCAGCTTGCCGGGAAACCAAGAGACCCAGTACTTC. It is translated as CASSLPGNQETQYF. The V call is TRBV5-1, the J call TRBJ2-5; the D gene is possibly TRBD2 (5 bases). The length of the CDR3 is 14 residues. CDR1 is SGHRS, CDR2 YFSETQ, per germline. Trimming removed 1 base at V and 0 bases at J, with 7 bases between.

J is TRBJ1-1 and V is TRBV5-6; 12 nucleotides match TRBD1. Germline CDR1 is SGHDT and CDR2 is YYEEEE. Unmatched junction bases numbered 10, after V lost 1 base and J lost 3 bases. This CDR3 spans 18 amino acids. CDR3 nucleotide sequence: TGTGCCAGCAGCTTGCCGCGTACCGGGACAGGGGGCTACACTGAAGCTTTCTTT. The encoded protein is CASSLPRTGTGGYTEAFF.

This chain joins TRBV18 and TRBJ1-1, with a tentative D call TRBD1 (5 bases). Germline values: CDR1 KGHSH, CDR2 LQKENI. V shed 2 bases and J shed 8 bases, with 6 bases lying between them. This CDR3 has 11 residues. The CDR3 reads CASSPGAEAFF. CDR3 bases: TGTGCCAGCTCACCAGGGGCCGAAGCTTTCTTT.

The rearrangement joins TRBV7-2 to TRBJ2-1, with D unresolved. Trimming removed 5 bases from V and 12 bases from J, with 20 bases in between. Germline V lookup: CDR1 SGHTA, CDR2 FQGNSA. This CDR3 contains 14 residues. The CDR3 protein is CASSTPLSPRLQFF. The DNA of the CDR3 is TGTGCCAGCAGCACCCCTTTGAGCCCCCGTTTGCAGTTCTTC.

This clone was seen a single time. The rearrangement links TRBV7-2 to TRBJ1-3; D is ambiguous. V lost 0 bases and J lost 4, with 10 bases in between. The CDR3 has 15 amino acids. In germline, CDR1 is SGHTA, CDR2 FQGNSA. The DNA for the CDR3 is TGTGCCAGCAGCTTAGCCTTCGAGTTAGGAAACACCATATATTTT. This sequence encodes CASSLAFELGNTIYF.

The rearrangement links TRBV6-5 to TRBJ2-3; D possibly corresponds to TRBD2 (6 bases). From germline, CDR1 is MNHEY and CDR2 SVGAGI. There are 16 residues in the CDR3. Trimming took off 4 bases at V and 1 base at J, with 15 bases between the two ends. For the CDR3, the DNA is TGTGCCAGCAGTTCGATCTGGCGGGGCGGCACAGATACGCAGTATTTT. It yields the protein CASSSIWRGGTDTQYF.

This sequence joins TRBV6-6 and TRBJ2-3; TRBD2 aligns across 10 bases. The ends lost 11 bases at V and 4 bases at J; junction bases unmatched: 6. Germline CDR1 reads MNHNY; CDR2 reads SVGAGI (reference sequence). The CDR3 loop spans 13 amino acids. CDR3 loop: CASGSGRSDTQYF. The CDR3 DNA reads as TGTGCCTCGGGTAGCGGGAGGTCAGATACGCAGTATTTT.

J is TRBJ2-1 and V is TRBV6-1; D gene ambiguous. The CDR3 is 14 residues long. The V end lost 3 bases, the J end lost 6 bases, and 12 bases lay between the germline ends. Germline lookup yields CDR1 MNHNS and CDR2 SASEGT. CDR3 sequence reads: CASSEDLVVNEQFF. The CDR3 DNA reads TGTGCCAGCAGTGAGGATCTAGTGGTCAATGAGCAGTTCTTC.

The V and J genes are TRBV5-1 and TRBJ1-4; 10 nucleotides agree with TRBD1. With V trimmed by 1 base and J by 7 bases, 4 bases remained unmatched. The CDR3 is 15 amino acids. Per germline, CDR1 SGHRS and CDR2 YFSETQ. DNA of the CDR3: TGCGCCAGCAGCTTGCGGACAGGGGGTTTTGAAAAACTGTTTTTT. Translating gives CASSLRTGGFEKLFF.